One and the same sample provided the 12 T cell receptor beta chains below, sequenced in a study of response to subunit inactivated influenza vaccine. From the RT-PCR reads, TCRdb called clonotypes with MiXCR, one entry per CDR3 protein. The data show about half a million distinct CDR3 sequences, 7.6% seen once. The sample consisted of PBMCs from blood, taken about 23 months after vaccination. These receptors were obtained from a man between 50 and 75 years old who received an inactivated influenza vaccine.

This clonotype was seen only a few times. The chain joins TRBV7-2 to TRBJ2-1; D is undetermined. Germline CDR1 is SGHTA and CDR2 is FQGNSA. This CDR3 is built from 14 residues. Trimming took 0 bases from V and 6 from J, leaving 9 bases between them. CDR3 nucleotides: TGTGCCAGCAGCTTAGCGACCTTCGGCAATGAGCAGTTCTTC. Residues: CASSLATFGNEQFF. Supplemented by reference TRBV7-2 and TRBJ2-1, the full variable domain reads GAGVSQSPSNKVTEKGKDVELRCDPISGHTALYWYRQSLGQGLEFLIYFQGNSAPDKSGLPSDRFSAERTGGSVSTLTIQRTQQEDSAVYLCASSLATFGNEQFFGPGTRLTVL.

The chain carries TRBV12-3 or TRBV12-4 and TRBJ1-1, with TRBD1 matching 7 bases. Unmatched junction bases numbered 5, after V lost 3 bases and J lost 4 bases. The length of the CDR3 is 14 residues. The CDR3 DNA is TGTGCCAGCAGTTTCGCCGGACAGGCCACTGAAGCTTTCTTT. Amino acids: CASSFAGQATEAFF.

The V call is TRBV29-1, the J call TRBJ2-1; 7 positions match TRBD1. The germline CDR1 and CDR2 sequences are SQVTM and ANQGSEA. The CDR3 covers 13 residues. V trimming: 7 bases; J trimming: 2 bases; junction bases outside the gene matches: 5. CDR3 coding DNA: TGCAGCGCCCGGGACAGCCCCTACAATGAGCAGTTCTTC. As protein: CSARDSPYNEQFF.

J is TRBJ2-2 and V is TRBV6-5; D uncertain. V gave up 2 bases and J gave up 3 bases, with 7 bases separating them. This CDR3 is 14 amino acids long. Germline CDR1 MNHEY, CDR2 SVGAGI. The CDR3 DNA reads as TGTGCCAGCAGTTACGGACGCGACACCGGGGAGCTGTTTTTT. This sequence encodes CASSYGRDTGELFF.

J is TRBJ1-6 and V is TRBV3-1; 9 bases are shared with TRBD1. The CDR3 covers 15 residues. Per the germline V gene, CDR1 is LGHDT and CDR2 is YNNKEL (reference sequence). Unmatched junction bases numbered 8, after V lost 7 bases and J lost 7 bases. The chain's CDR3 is CASNSGQGLNSPLHF. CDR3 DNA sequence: TGTGCCAGCAATTCTGGACAGGGGCTAAATTCACCCCTCCACTTT. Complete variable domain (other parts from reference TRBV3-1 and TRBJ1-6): DTAVSQTPKYLVTQMGNDKSIKCEQNLGHDTMYWYKQDSKKFLKIMFSYNNKELIINETVPNRFSPKSPDKAHLNLHINSLELGDSAVYFCASNSGQGLNSPLHFGNGTRLTVT.

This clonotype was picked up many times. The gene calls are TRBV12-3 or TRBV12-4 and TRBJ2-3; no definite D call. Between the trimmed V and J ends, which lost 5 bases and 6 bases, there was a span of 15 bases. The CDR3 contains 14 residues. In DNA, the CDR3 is TGTGCCAGCAGTCCTATCACTCTAGGCGATACGCAGTATTTT. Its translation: CASSPITLGDTQYF.

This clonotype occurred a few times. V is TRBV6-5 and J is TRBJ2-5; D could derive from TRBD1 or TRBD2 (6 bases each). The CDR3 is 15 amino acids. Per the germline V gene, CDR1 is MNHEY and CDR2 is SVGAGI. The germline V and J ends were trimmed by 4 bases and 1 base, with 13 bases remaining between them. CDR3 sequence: CASSFSSGAQETQYF. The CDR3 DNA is TGTGCCAGCAGTTTTTCATCGGGGGCCCAAGAGACCCAGTACTTC.

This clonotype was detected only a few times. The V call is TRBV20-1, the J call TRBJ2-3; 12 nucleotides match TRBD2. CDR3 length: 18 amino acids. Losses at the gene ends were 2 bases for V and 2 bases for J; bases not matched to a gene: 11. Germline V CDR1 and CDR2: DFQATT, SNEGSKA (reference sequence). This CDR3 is CSARNQGLAGVSTDTQYF. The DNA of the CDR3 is TGCAGTGCTAGAAATCAGGGACTAGCGGGCGTATCCACAGATACGCAGTATTTT.

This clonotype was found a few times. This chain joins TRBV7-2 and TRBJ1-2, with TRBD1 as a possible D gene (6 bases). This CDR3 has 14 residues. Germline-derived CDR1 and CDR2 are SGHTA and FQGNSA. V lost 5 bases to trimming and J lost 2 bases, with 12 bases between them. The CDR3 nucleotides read TGTGCCAGCAGCAAGAATGACAGGAACTATGGCTACACCTTC. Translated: CASSKNDRNYGYTF.

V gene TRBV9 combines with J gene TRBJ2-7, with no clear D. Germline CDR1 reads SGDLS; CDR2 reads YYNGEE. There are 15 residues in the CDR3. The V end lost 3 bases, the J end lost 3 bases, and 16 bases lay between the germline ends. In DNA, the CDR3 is TGTGCCAGCAGCGAGGGCTTCGGAGCGTTCTACGAGCAGTACTTC. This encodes CASSEGFGAFYEQYF.

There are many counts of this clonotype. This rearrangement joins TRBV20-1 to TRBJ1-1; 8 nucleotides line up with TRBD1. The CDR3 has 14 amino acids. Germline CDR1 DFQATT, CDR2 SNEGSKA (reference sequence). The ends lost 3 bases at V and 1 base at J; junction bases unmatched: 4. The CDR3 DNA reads TGCAGTGCTAGCAGGGACAGGAGGAACACTGAAGCTTTCTTT. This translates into CSASRDRRNTEAFF.

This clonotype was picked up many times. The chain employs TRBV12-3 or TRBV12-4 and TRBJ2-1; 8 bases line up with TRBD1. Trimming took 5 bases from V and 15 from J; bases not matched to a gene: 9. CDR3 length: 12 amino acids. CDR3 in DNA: TGTGCCAGCAGTCCCGGGACAGGAGGACGGTTCTTC. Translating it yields CASSPGTGGRFF.